This T cell receptor beta chain emerged from a study of OX40 agonist ivuxolimab in advanced cancers. A note on the overall study: Ivuxolimab was an agonistic, fully human IgG2 monoclonal antibody directed against OX40 (CD134), a costimulatory receptor. Intravenous ivuxolimab was administered to patients every 2 weeks at six dose levels: 0.01, 0.1, 0.3, 1.5, 3 and 10 mg/kg. Of the approximately 54 dose-escalation patients, hepatocellular carcinoma was present in about 19, melanoma in approximately 15, renal cell carcinoma in 9 and head and neck cancer in 9. In the dose-escalation cohort, 65% to 90% of patients were male, and the mean age was roughly 60 years, with a range of about 23 to 80. Patients were allowed to have had prior anti-PD-1, anti-PD-L1 or anti-CTLA-4 therapy, and approximately 37% of the dose-escalation patients had been treated with checkpoint inhibitors. Partial responses were achieved by three dose-escalation patients, of whom one had hepatocellular carcinoma and two had cutaneous melanoma. The purpose of peripheral TCRbeta sequencing was to test whether ivuxolimab changed TCR sequence diversity and led to clonal T-cell expansion. The monotherapy dose-escalation portion (N ≈ 50 patients) of the phase I ivuxolimab trial is reported in the paper.

Results the study describes overall, beyond this receptor: Low levels of normalized T-cell clonal expansion were also seen in some nonresponding patients. After ivuxolimab, more expanded clones were found on average in CD8+ T cells than in CD4+ T cells. At doses of 0.1 to 3.0 mg/kg, clonal expansion of both CD4+ and CD8+ blood T cells was observed from baseline to week 6. The antigen specificity of the peripheral T cells that underwent clonal expansion was not determined. In partial responders in the 0.1-3.0 mg/kg groups, normalized peripheral clonal expansion was found to be among the lowest, especially among CD8+ T cells.

For sequencing of the TCRbeta CDR3 region, genomic DNA was extracted from the sorted cells. The immunoSEQ Assay was used for sequencing of TCRbeta CDR3 regions. Sourced from immuneACCESS, this table was stored by TCRdb with only in-frame sequences that have V and J called. A share of the clones is absent; for the studies checked, an unresolved V gene accounts for under half, and the remainder has no known explanation. This sample lists about 150,000 clones; 94% were detected once. Around 0.31% of the sample belongs to the ten largest clones. V ends up 3 bases short and J 3 bases short, with an unmatched junction base count of 4. CDR1 and CDR2 were assigned from the germline V gene as SGDLS and YYNGEE. There are 15 amino acids in the CDR3, from cysteine to phenylalanine inclusive. Only the CDR3 region is kept as DNA, spanning 45 bases read in frame from base 1. With respect to this clone: This receptor's antigen is unknown. Per-base qualities were not stored, and no clone one base away is much larger.

Patients with autoimmune disease history or receiving systemic immunosuppression were excluded from the trial. Peripheral blood for TCR sequencing was collected from all dose cohorts at baseline, on cycle 4 day 1, and on cycle 7 day 1. Samples came from an open-label, multicenter, first-in-human phase I dose-escalation trial of ivuxolimab. Adults with locally advanced or metastatic head and neck squamous cell, hepatocellular, melanoma or renal cell carcinoma were enrolled in the trial. Before TCR sequencing, CD4+ T cells and CD8+ T cells from peripheral blood were sorted into separate populations. The origin of this receptor is an adult with an advanced solid tumor such as melanoma, head and neck, liver or kidney cancer. Sequenced material: CD4+ or CD8+ T cells sorted from blood, taken in a trial of the OX40 agonist ivuxolimab. The chain is made from TRBV9 and TRBJ2-7; TRBD1 aligns with 12 central bases. CDR3 protein: CASSAGQGARYEQYF. The sequence in DNA is TGTGCCAGCAGCGCGGGACAGGGGGCGCGCTACGAGCAGTACTTC.